The 13 T cell receptor beta chains in this list originate from one sample, sequenced in a study of Ad26.COV2.S vaccination and SARS-CoV-2 variants. Treatment indicated: some 20 received Ad26.COV2.S at low or high dose, single or two shots; five or six received placebo; per-sample allocation not given. Day 63 after the first vaccine or placebo injection was the time point for sampling. Sequenced by immunoSEQ multiplex PCR; TCRdb stores in-frame clones only, minus some. The sample contains roughly 350,000 clones, roughly 90% of which appear only once. This specimen was peripheral blood, taken in a trial of Ad26.COV2.S vaccine versus placebo. The receptors originated from a person aged 18-65 years who received the Ad26.COV2.S COVID-19 vaccine or a placebo.

This sequence joins TRBV7-9 and TRBJ1-2; the D is unclear. This CDR3 is 15 amino acids long. Germline V gene sequence: CDR1 SEHNR, CDR2 FQNEAQ (reference sequence). V lost 1 base to trimming and J lost 10 bases, with 19 bases between them. CDR3 sequence reads: CASSLGSELLWAYTF. As DNA, the CDR3 is TGTGCCAGCAGCTTAGGATCGGAATTGCTATGGGCCTACACCTTC.

The chain employs TRBV4-2 and TRBJ2-5; D is perhaps TRBD2 (5 bases). Trimming pared 0 bases from V and 0 bases from J, leaving 14 bases between. Germline V gives CDR1 LGHNA, CDR2 YNFKEQ. This CDR3 has 17 residues. CDR3 region: CASSQDLGVRNQETQYF. CDR3 DNA sequence: TGTGCCAGCAGCCAAGATCTCGGGGTTAGGAACCAAGAGACCCAGTACTTC.

This clone was found a few times. The chain couples TRBV18 to TRBJ2-1; D tentatively fits TRBD1 or TRBD2 (5 bases each). The germline V gene has CDR1 KGHSH and CDR2 LQKENI. V lost 6 bases to trimming and J lost 9 bases, with 12 bases between them. This CDR3 comprises 12 residues. CDR3 amino acids: CASSLRDGEQFF. In DNA, the CDR3 is TGTGCCAGCTCCCTCAGGGACGGTGAGCAGTTCTTC.

The rearrangement links TRBV18 to TRBJ2-3, with TRBD1 matching over 8 bases. J lost 5 bases, V lost 5 bases, and 3 bases had no gene match. There are 13 residues in the CDR3. Germline V CDR1 and CDR2: KGHSH, LQKENI. Here the CDR3 reads CASSSTGVDTQYF. In DNA, the CDR3 is TGTGCCAGCTCATCGACAGGGGTAGATACGCAGTATTTT.

This chain links TRBV3-1 (or the pseudogene TRBV3-2) with TRBJ2-7, with no clear D. Germline V gene data show CDR1 as LGHDT and CDR2 as YNNKEL (reference sequence). Trimming stripped 4 bases from V and 0 bases from J, with 7 bases between. This CDR3 spans 13 amino acids. The CDR3 reads CASSRAGSYEQYF. The CDR3, as DNA: TGTGCCAGCAGCCGAGCAGGCTCCTACGAGCAGTACTTC.

The rearrangement links TRBV20-1 to TRBJ2-5; 7 bases fit TRBD2. Germline V CDR1 and CDR2: DFQATT, SNEGSKA (reference sequence). Unmatched junction bases numbered 13, after V lost 3 bases and J lost 0 bases. This CDR3 is built from 17 residues. The CDR3 DNA reads as TGCAGTGCTAGTCCAAGCCAGCGGGGAAGGTACCAAGAGACCCAGTACTTC. As protein: CSASPSQRGRYQETQYF.

V usage is TRBV4-2 and J usage is TRBJ2-6, with D unresolved. CDR3 length: 22 residues. Germline-derived CDR1 and CDR2 are LGHNA and YNFKEQ. The ends were cut back, 4 bases at V and 2 bases at J, with 30 bases in the middle. CDR3 amino acids: CASSPRARHNPNFKTGANVLTF. The CDR3, as DNA: TGTGCCAGCAGCCCCCGGGCCAGACATAACCCAAATTTTAAAACTGGGGCCAACGTCCTGACTTTC.

The chain is built from TRBV10-1 and TRBJ1-2, with D uncertain. Trimming stripped 0 bases from V and 8 bases from J, with 16 bases between. The CDR3 is 15 residues long. The germline CDR1 and CDR2 sequences are WNHNN and SYGVQD (reference sequence). The CDR3 reads CASSESSAANRGYTF. CDR3 in DNA: TGCGCCAGCAGTGAGTCGTCGGCAGCGAATAGGGGCTACACCTTC.

This chain uses TRBV7-3 with TRBJ2-1; D is possibly TRBD2 (5 bases). Germline values: CDR1 SGHTA, CDR2 FQGTGA. Trimming shortened V by 8 bases and J by 0 bases, and 11 bases separated the two germline ends. CDR3 length: 14 amino acids. The CDR3 sequence: CASRWAGSYNEQFF. The DNA for the CDR3 is TGTGCCAGCCGATGGGCGGGCTCCTACAATGAGCAGTTCTTC.

The V and J genes are TRBV20-1 and TRBJ1-1; weak D call: TRBD1 (6 bases). The V end was cut by 7 bases, the J end by 8 bases, with 14 bases between. CDR3 length equals 11 residues. Per germline, CDR1 DFQATT and CDR2 SNEGSKA (reference sequence). CDR3 loop: CSGAGAPEAFF. The CDR3 region has the DNA TGCAGTGGGGCAGGGGCTCCCGAAGCTTTCTTT.

V usage is TRBV5-1 and J usage is TRBJ2-7; a weak D match, TRBD1 (6 bases). The CDR3 runs 14 residues. V was shortened by 0 bases and J by 7 bases, with 14 bases between the two germline ends. Germline V lookup: CDR1 SGHRS, CDR2 YFSETQ. This CDR3 is CASSLGQVLSEQYF. As DNA, the CDR3 is TGCGCCAGCAGCTTGGGACAGGTTCTGAGTGAGCAGTACTTC.

The CDR3 sequence is CASTLWGVQPQHF. In DNA, the CDR3 is TGTGCCAGCACCCTGTGGGGGGTTCAGCCCCAGCATTTT. The chain links TRBV28 to TRBJ1-5; D is perhaps TRBD1 (5 bases). CDR3 size: 13 residues. V shed 7 bases and J shed 6 bases, with 13 bases lying between them. Germline assignment: CDR1 MDHEN and CDR2 SYDVKM.

About this clone: The sample contains more than one DNA sequence encoding this CDR3. The chain combines TRBV6-1 with TRBJ1-5; no clear D gene. The germline V gene has CDR1 MNHNS and CDR2 SASEGT. The CDR3 is 14 amino acids. The V end was cut by 0 bases, the J end by 4 bases, with 7 bases between. CDR3 protein: CASSEAVANQPQHF. The CDR3 coding sequence is TGTGCCAGCAGTGAAGCAGTGGCTAATCAGCCCCAGCATTTT.